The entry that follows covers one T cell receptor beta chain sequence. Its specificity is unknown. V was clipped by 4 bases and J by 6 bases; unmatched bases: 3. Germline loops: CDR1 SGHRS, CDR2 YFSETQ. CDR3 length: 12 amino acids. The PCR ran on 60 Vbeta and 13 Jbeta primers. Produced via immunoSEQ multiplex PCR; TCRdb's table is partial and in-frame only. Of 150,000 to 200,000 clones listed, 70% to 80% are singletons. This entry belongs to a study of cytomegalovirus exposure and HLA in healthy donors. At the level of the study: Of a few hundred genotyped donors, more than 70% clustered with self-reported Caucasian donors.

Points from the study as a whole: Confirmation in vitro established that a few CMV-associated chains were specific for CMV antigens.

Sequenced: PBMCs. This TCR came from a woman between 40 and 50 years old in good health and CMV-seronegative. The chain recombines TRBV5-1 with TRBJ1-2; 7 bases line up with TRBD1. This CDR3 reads CASSTGQHGYTF. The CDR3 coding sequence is TGCGCCAGCAGCACGGGACAGCATGGCTACACCTTC.